This is a list of T cell receptor beta chains from one sample in a study of blood T cell repertoires in COVID-19. TCRdb's table, derived via immunoSEQ multiplex PCR, lists solely in-frame clones and lacks some. The table shows fewer than 130,000 clones, with less than 85% occurring only once. Sequenced sample: peripheral blood. The receptors stem from a woman aged 80 or older with acute or convalescent COVID-19. Both conserved end residues are part of each CDR3. The D gene is left open where the match is weak. Part of the rows lack a size; the others show once, few, many or a class for expanded clones.

-,TRBV6-6,-,TRBJ1-1,TGTGCCAGCAGCGAACCCCTAGGGGCGGAACAGCCTGAAGCTTTCTTT,CASSEPLGAEQPEAFF
few,TRBV7-3,-,TRBJ1-1,TGTGCCAGCAGCTCACAGGAGAACACTGAAGCTTTCTTT,CASSSQENTEAFF
-,TRBV11-1,-,TRBJ2-4,TGTGCCAGCAGCTTAGGACAGGTGCTAGCCAAAAACATTCAGTACTTC,CASSLGQVLAKNIQYF
many,TRBV18,-,TRBJ1-5,TGTGCCAGCTCAACAGGGTTACGAAGCAATCAGCCCCAGCATTTT,CASSTGLRSNQPQHF
-,TRBV9,-,TRBJ2-6,TGTGCCAGCAGCGGGCTAACAGGGACGGGTGTCTCTAGGGCCAACGTCCTGACTTTC,CASSGLTGTGVSRANVLTF
-,TRBV14,TRBD1,TRBJ2-7,TGTGCCAGCAGCCAACTCGGGACAGGGAAAAGGGGAACCGAGCAGTACTTC,CASSQLGTGKRGTEQYF
-,TRBV30,-,TRBJ1-2,TGTGCCTGGAGTGTATCGGGGGGCTATGGCTACACCTTC,CAWSVSGGYGYTF
-,TRBV12-3/TRBV12-4,TRBD2,TRBJ2-3,TGTGCCAGCGGAATGGGGGGGGCAGATACGCAGTATTTT,CASGMGGADTQYF
-,TRBV4-2,-,TRBJ1-1,TGTGCCAGCAGCCAAGATCTGTTGTCGGACACTGAAGCTTTCTTT,CASSQDLLSDTEAFF
few,TRBV2,-,TRBJ2-2,TGTGCCAGCGCTCTTCAGGGGACGAACACCGGGGAGCTGTTTTTT,CASALQGTNTGELFF
-,TRBV7-2,TRBD1,TRBJ2-7,TGTGCCAGCAGCCTACAGGGGATCGAGCAGTACTTC,CASSLQGIEQYF
-,TRBV5-1,TRBD1,TRBJ1-1,TGCGCCAGCAGCTCGGTGACAGGGGACACTGAAGCTTTCTTT,CASSSVTGDTEAFF
-,TRBV29-1,TRBD2,TRBJ2-5,TGCAGCGTTGCCCCGACTAGCGGGAGAGGAGAGACCCAGTACTTC,CSVAPTSGRGETQYF
few,TRBV19,-,TRBJ1-6,TGTGCCAGTAGTACTTTTACAGAGTATAATTCACCCCTCCACTTT,CASSTFTEYNSPLHF
once,TRBV18,-,TRBJ2-3,TGTGCCAGCTCACCATCCAGGAGCACAGATACGCAGTATTTT,CASSPSRSTDTQYF
-,TRBV28,-,TRBJ1-5,TGTGCCAGCAGTTTATGGGGGGGGGCCAGTGAGAATCAGCCCCAGCATTTT,CASSLWGGASENQPQHF
few,TRBV7-2,TRBD1,TRBJ2-5,TGTGCCAGCAGTAGACAGGGGGATGAGACCCAGTACTTC,CASSRQGDETQYF
few,TRBV30,-,TRBJ1-2,TGTGCCTGGAGGCAAGGGGCTTACGGAGGCTACACCTTC,CAWRQGAYGGYTF
-,TRBV7-2,-,TRBJ2-3,TGTGCCAGCAGCTTAGTCGGCGGGGGCGCGCAGTATTTT,CASSLVGGGAQYF
-,TRBV5-6,TRBD1,TRBJ1-2,TGTGCCAGCAGCTTGGGACCCGGGACAGAGGATGATGGCTACACCTTC,CASSLGPGTEDDGYTF
-,TRBV5-6,-,TRBJ2-3,TGTGCCAGCAGCTACAGGGTTTTGGGGACAGATACGCAGTATTTT,CASSYRVLGTDTQYF
-,TRBV11-3,-,TRBJ2-3,TGTGCCAGCAGCTTTCAAAGCACAGATACGCAGTATTTT,CASSFQSTDTQYF
-,TRBV11-2,TRBD1,TRBJ1-5,TGTGCCAGCAGCCCTGGGACAGGGTATGGACAGCCCCAGCATTTT,CASSPGTGYGQPQHF
-,TRBV2,-,TRBJ1-2,TGTGCCAGCAGTGAAGGGAGGATTGACGGCTACACCTTC,CASSEGRIDGYTF
-,TRBV6-5,TRBD2,TRBJ2-2,TGTGCCAGCAAAGAGCGGGGCCCTGTTTTTGGGGAGCTGTTTTTT,CASKERGPVFGELFF
few,TRBV10-1,TRBD1,TRBJ2-7,TGCGCCAGCAGCCGGGACAGGGTGGGCTACGAGCAGTACTTC,CASSRDRVGYEQYF
-,TRBV18,-,TRBJ2-1,TGTGCCAGCTCAGAATCCCTGACTCCGAGGAATGAGCAGTTCTTC,CASSESLTPRNEQFF
few,TRBV9,-,TRBJ2-3,TGTGCCAGCAGCGCAAGGGTGGGGGGACTCAGCACAGATACGCAGTATTTT,CASSARVGGLSTDTQYF
-,TRBV18,-,TRBJ2-5,TGTGCCAGCTCAAGAACAGGTCACCTCGGGGAGACCCAGTACTTC,CASSRTGHLGETQYF
-,TRBV4-1,TRBD2,TRBJ2-3,TGCGCCAGCAGCCCCGCAAAGGAGCGGGGCTTTGGTACGCAGTATTTT,CASSPAKERGFGTQYF
-,TRBV5-1,-,TRBJ1-5,TGCGCCAGCAGCTTTTCCGGGGGGGACCAGCCCCAGCATTTT,CASSFSGGDQPQHF
few,TRBV28,TRBD1,TRBJ1-5,TGTGCCAGCAGTCTGGGACAGGGGCACCAGCCCCAGCATTTT,CASSLGQGHQPQHF
-,TRBV18,TRBD2,TRBJ2-1,TGTGCCAGCTCACGAGGACTAGCGGACGACACGTACAATGAGCAGTTCTTC,CASSRGLADDTYNEQFF
-,TRBV30,TRBD1,TRBJ1-1,TGTGCCTGGAGTGTACTGGGACAGATGAACACTGAAGCTTTCTTT,CAWSVLGQMNTEAFF
-,TRBV28,-,TRBJ2-3,TGTGCCAGCAGTTTGAGGGCCCCAGGTACGCAGTATTTT,CASSLRAPGTQYF
-,TRBV1,-,TRBJ1-2,TGCACCAGCATGCCCTTGACAGGGAGCTATGGCTACACCTTC,CTSMPLTGSYGYTF
-,TRBV6-1,-,TRBJ1-5,TGTGCCAGCAGTGACCGGGAGAACTCGAGGGCCCAGCATTTT,CASSDRENSRAQHF
once,TRBV5-1,-,TRBJ1-2,TGCGCCAGCAGCACCCGGACAGATTCGGTTGATGGCTACACCTTC,CASSTRTDSVDGYTF
-,TRBV11-3,TRBD2,TRBJ2-1,TGTGCCAGCAGCGCGGGACTAGCGGGAGCCAATGAGCAGTTCTTC,CASSAGLAGANEQFF
-,TRBV9,TRBD1,TRBJ1-3,TGTGCCAGCAGCGGACAGGGTAATCAGGCCGGGAACACCATATATTTT,CASSGQGNQAGNTIYF
-,TRBV5-1,TRBD2,TRBJ2-7,TGCGCCAGCAGCATACGGACTAGCGGGATAAACGGCGACGAGCAGTACTTC,CASSIRTSGINGDEQYF
-,TRBV7-2,-,TRBJ1-5,TGTGCCAGCAGCTTACTAGGGGTAGGTCAGCCCCAGCATTTT,CASSLLGVGQPQHF
-,TRBV30,-,TRBJ2-6,TGTGCCTGGCTTCAGGGTACTGGGGCCAACGTCCTGACTTTC,CAWLQGTGANVLTF
-,TRBV7-9,-,TRBJ2-7,TGTGCCAGCAGCTTGAATGGCGGGGACTACGAGCAGTACTTC,CASSLNGGDYEQYF
-,TRBV3-1/TRBV3-2,-,TRBJ2-4,TGTGCCAGCAGCCATGGCGTGACTCGGTACTTC,CASSHGVTRYF
-,TRBV6-2/TRBV6-3,-,TRBJ2-7,TGTGCCAGCAGTTATTCGGTCGAGCAGTACTTC,CASSYSVEQYF
once,TRBV7-9,TRBD1,TRBJ1-2,TGTGCCAGCAGCACTTCCTCCGGGACAGGGTCCTATGGCTACACCTTC,CASSTSSGTGSYGYTF
-,TRBV30,-,TRBJ1-2,TGTGCCACCGCGGGTGGAAGTGCCGGCTACACCTTC,CATAGGSAGYTF
-,TRBV3-1/TRBV3-2,-,TRBJ2-4,TGTGCCAGCAGCCAAGGTCTTCAAAACATTCAGTACTTC,CASSQGLQNIQYF
once,TRBV10-3,-,TRBJ1-3,TGTGCCATCCAGGGGTCAGGAAACACCATATATTTT,CAIQGSGNTIYF
-,TRBV6-5,TRBD1,TRBJ2-7,TGTGCCAGCAGTCCCCGACAGGGGGCTCCCTACGAGCAGTACTTC,CASSPRQGAPYEQYF
-,TRBV10-2,-,TRBJ1-3,TGCGCCAGCAGTGGAGACACCATATATTTT,CASSGDTIYF
few,TRBV10-3,-,TRBJ2-3,TGTGCCATCAGGGGCCCAAGCACAGATACGCAGTATTTT,CAIRGPSTDTQYF
-,TRBV11-3,TRBD2,TRBJ2-1,TGTGCCAGCAGCTTAGCTCCGGGGGGGCACAATGAGCAGTTCTTC,CASSLAPGGHNEQFF